This TCR beta chain was captured by sequencing in a study of cytomegalovirus exposure and HLA in healthy donors listed by TCRdb under 2017. Looking at the study overall: An earlier analysis of approximately 600 of the donors reported about 290 Gb of sequence data and 100 million to 140 million unique TCR beta sequences from roughly 200 million T cells. About 280 gigabases of sequencing data and 70 million to 100 million unique TCR sequences made up an early release that covered 500 to 700 HLA-typed donors. Among the roughly 430 genotyped donors, 81% belonged to the genetic ancestry cluster associated with self-reported Caucasian donors. The study was designed to test whether signatures of past pathogen exposure could be identified by cataloging public T cell receptors. The T cell repertoires of some 670 subjects were profiled by immunosequencing and related to cytomegalovirus serostatus. A separate validation cohort of more than 100 different subjects was used in addition to the approximately 670-subject first cohort. High-throughput TCR immunosequencing, statistical association of individual TCRs with disease status, and machine learning were combined to predict cytomegalovirus infection status. A later analysis re-examined previously published TCR beta repertoires from 500 to 700 donors and added high-resolution HLA genotyping to investigate patterns of TCR occurrence. Rather than using new phenotypic data, the later analysis identified candidate immune exposures from TCR beta sequences and from how often those sequences occurred across donors. In an earlier analysis of 587 of the donors, high-throughput TCR beta sequencing was used to judge whether each TCR beta V gene segment behaved as functional or pseudogenic. Donor age, sex, ethnicity and CMV serostatus were compiled alongside the repertoire data. Genome-wide SNP genotypes for about 55% of the roughly 670 donors were used in a later genetic analysis, which treated that subset as a discovery cohort. All discovery cohort repertoires had been generated using a single sequencing platform. Class I and class II HLA loci were covered by the typing at four-digit resolution. Typing coverage varied by locus: roughly 620-640 donors for A, B, C, DRB1 and DQB1; more than 500 for DQA1; approximately 570 for DPA1; 450 to 480 for DPB1. Five DR-DQ haplotypes were treated as single units for association and clustering because of strong linkage in the cohort. Among roughly 400 genotyped donors of the cohort, an average of roughly 240,000 unique TCR beta nucleotide sequences were sequenced per donor, around a sixth of them non-productive. Overall results and qualifications from the work: Some IMGT-functional V segments, including TRBV6-2 and TRBV6-3, could not be told apart with the 87-base-pair reads, so those segments were excluded. Because counts were too low, 15 to 20 rarely observed V segments, including chromosome 9 orphons, were excluded from the earlier analysis of several hundred of the donors. Correlated functional status among segregating V segments might be attributable to linkage disequilibrium, but an unknown experimental factor could not be ruled out. In a later analysis, the rate of TCR association differed among HLA loci, with DRB1 alleles having the most associated TCRs and HLA-C alleles having the fewest. In a later analysis, several top co-occurrence clusters were reported to appear linked to parvovirus B19, influenza, CMV and Epstein-Barr virus. A later genetic analysis associated a missense DCLRE1C variant with V-gene and J-gene trimming of TCR beta chains, and an independent cohort replicated the association. In a later analysis, HLA-associated TCR beta chains were found to be more clonally expanded and to have lower generation probabilities than equally common non-associated chains. In a later analysis, 16,951 TCR beta sequences were associated with specific HLA alleles at a false discovery rate of 0.05. A later genetic analysis reported fewer N-insertions in productive TCRs among donors in an Asian-associated ancestry cluster than the roughly 700-donor mean. A later analysis found that most CMV-associated TCR beta chains appeared HLA-restricted, with HLA associations seemingly driven largely by CMV exposure. In an earlier analysis of 587 of the donors, most TCR beta V segments appeared in productive rearrangements about 87% or about 30% of the time, broadly matching IMGT annotations. A further reported finding was that TCR beta sequences accurately predicted the HLA-A and HLA-B alleles for most subjects in the first cohort. Most TCR sequences were observed very rarely across donors, whereas some public TCRs were present in many individuals. In vitro tests confirmed that three of the cytomegalovirus-associated TCR beta chains recognize cytomegalovirus antigens. In both the original and validation cohorts, the classifier was reported to diagnose cytomegalovirus status with high specificity and sensitivity. Presence/absence analyses assumed roughly uniform sequencing depth across donors, an assumption that may not hold. HLA typing was unavailable for some donors at each locus, so association tests used only the typed subset. In the study, about 150 TCR beta chains were listed as associated with cytomegalovirus. The only immune exposure information available for the cohort was CMV serostatus. A group of highly shared sequence variants was considered likely to be a technical artifact of the sequencing pipeline. In this cohort, only TCR beta chains were sequenced, and detectable features were limited by the absence of alpha or paired-chain data. The authors suggested that the approach could potentially be extended to other disease states and immunological phenotypes. When HLA alleles, especially DR and DQ, strongly co-occurred, TCR associations were difficult to assign to individual alleles.

The CDR3 numbers 14 residues from cysteine through phenylalanine. Solely the CDR3 DNA is kept, with 42 bases framed from the first base. Looking up the germline V gene (reference sequence) yields CDR1 MNHEY and CDR2 SMNVEV. Trimming takes 0 bases from V and 0 bases from J, and the germline ends sit 3 bases apart. The cohort was made up of 666 healthy bone marrow donors. At the time of sampling, all cohort members were nominally healthy, though unrecorded immune exposures were likely present. The donor tested CMV seropositive and was one of the 289 seropositive cohort members. A peripheral blood sample was provided by each donor, and peripheral blood mononuclear cells were used for TCR beta sequencing. Genomic DNA extraction from the blood cell samples was performed with the Qiagen DNeasy Blood Extraction Kit. The library was built by means of the immunoSEQ multiplex PCR assay. For the multiplex PCR, a mixture combining 60 forward primers for TCR Vbeta segments and 13 reverse primers for TCR Jbeta segments was used. A multiplex PCR assay on genomic DNA amplified the CDR3 region of rearranged TCR beta genes. On the Illumina HiSeq System, the amplified TCR beta libraries were sequenced as 87-base-pair reads. The original pipeline was this. A later analysis counted tens of millions of unique TCR beta chains across the 550 to 800 repertoires, and some 11 million of these chains were shared by at least two donors. Raw reads were error-corrected and collapsed into unique sequences by a nearest-neighbor algorithm in which closely related sequences were merged to remove PCR and sequencing errors. To assign V, D and J gene segments, CDR3 sequences were aligned to IMGT reference sequences. For a sequence to be retained, at least a six-nucleotide match to both a V gene segment and a J gene segment was required. A rearrangement was called productive if the CDR3 had no stop codons and remained in frame with V and J, and every other rearrangement was called non-productive. Following IMGT convention, CDR3 was defined as the stretch from the second conserved V-encoded cysteine to the conserved J-encoded phenylalanine. The earlier analysis of 500 to 600 of the donors excluded sequences that lacked an unambiguous match to a single V gene segment. An earlier analysis of a few hundred of the donors classified V segments as functional when productive rearrangements were above 56.7% and as segregating when the standard deviation between donors was above 5%. To diagnose cytomegalovirus status from the catalog of TCR beta chain sequences, a statistical classification framework was built. In a later analysis, V and J genes were assigned by comparing TCR nucleotide sequences against IMGT/GENE-DB human TR gene sequences. A later analysis assigned CDR3 sequences and most-parsimonious VDJ recombination scenarios with the TCRdist pipeline. In a later analysis, each TCR beta chain was defined by its CDR3 amino acid sequence together with its V-gene family, and reads lacking a unique V-gene family were excluded. A later analysis removed several hundred highly shared, low-generation-probability nucleotide sequences to deal with suspected cross-contamination and a sequencing artifact. In a later analysis, a clonal expansion index for each public chain was calculated from normalized within-repertoire ranks of inferred template counts. In a later analysis, generation probabilities were computed with a VDJ recombination model fitted to out-of-frame rearrangements, and the resulting probabilities were checked against IGoR. A later analysis scored TCR-TCR, TCR-HLA and TCR-CMV co-occurrence with hypergeometric tests, applying a repertoire-size bias correction to TCR pairs. A later analysis estimated false discovery rates by permuting HLA or CMV assignments 20 times. In a later analysis, co-occurring TCRs were grouped using DBSCAN, with TCRdist sequence similarity added in when clustering inside HLA-allele-positive subsets. Co-occurrence clustering excluded repertoires with fewer than 30,000 or more than 120,000 public chains, plus five with anomalous nucleotide sharing. TCRdb retrieved this table from immuneACCESS and kept in-frame rearrangements only. Not all clones are present; in checked studies, unresolved V genes account for under half, and no reason is known for the remainder. V and J calls and clone size are given by that table; D and trimming were obtained from the DNA. The sample table records 170,000 or so clones; about 80% of these occur just once. The ten largest clones take up about 3.8% of the sample.

As regards this clone: Its binding antigen is unknown. Per-nucleotide qualities are absent, and no much larger clonotype sits a single base away.

The V and J genes are TRBV27 and TRBJ1-3, with no confidently assigned D gene. The TCR comes from a woman aged 55 to 70 in good health and CMV-seropositive. Source material: PBMCs. The DNA reads as follows: TGTGCCAGCAGTTTATCTCTCTCTGGAAACACCATATATTTT. This yields the protein CASSLSLSGNTIYF.